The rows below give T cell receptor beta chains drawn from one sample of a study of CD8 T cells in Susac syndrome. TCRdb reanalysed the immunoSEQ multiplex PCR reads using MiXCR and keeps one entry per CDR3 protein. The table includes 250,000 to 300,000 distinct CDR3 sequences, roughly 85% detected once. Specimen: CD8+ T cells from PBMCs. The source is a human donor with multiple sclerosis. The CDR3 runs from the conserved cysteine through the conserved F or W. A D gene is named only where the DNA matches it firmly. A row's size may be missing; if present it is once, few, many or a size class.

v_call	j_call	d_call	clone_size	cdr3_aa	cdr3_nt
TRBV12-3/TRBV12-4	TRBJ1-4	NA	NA	CASSLGPGSTNEKLFF	TGTGCCAGCAGTTTGGGGCCAGGGAGCACTAATGAAAAACTGTTTTTT
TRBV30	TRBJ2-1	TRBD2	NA	CAWSLSGRVNEQFF	TGTGCCTGGAGTCTTAGCGGGAGAGTCAATGAGCAGTTCTTC
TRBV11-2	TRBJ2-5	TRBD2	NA	CASSLAGVAGAWEETQYF	TGTGCCAGCAGCTTAGCGGGGGTAGCGGGAGCGTGGGAGGAGACCCAGTACTTC
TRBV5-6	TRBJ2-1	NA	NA	CASSLPSGFGNEQFF	TGTGCCAGCAGCTTGCCCAGCGGGTTTGGGAATGAGCAGTTCTTC
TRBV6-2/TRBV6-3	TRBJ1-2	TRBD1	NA	CASSSELQGSPYGYTF	TGTGCCAGCAGTTCCGAATTACAGGGGAGTCCTTATGGCTACACCTTC
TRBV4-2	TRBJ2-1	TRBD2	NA	CASSDSGGYNEQFF	TGTGCCAGCAGCGATAGCGGGGGCTACAATGAGCAGTTCTTC
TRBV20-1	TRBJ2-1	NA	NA	CSASVWESSYNEQFF	TGCAGTGCCTCGGTCTGGGAGAGCTCCTACAATGAGCAGTTCTTC
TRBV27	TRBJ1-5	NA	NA	CASSLVASYQPQHF	TGTGCCAGCAGTTTAGTTGCCAGTTATCAGCCCCAGCATTTT
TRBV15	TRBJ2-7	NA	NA	CATSGTNAPDYEQYF	TGTGCCACCAGCGGAACAAACGCCCCGGACTACGAGCAGTACTTC
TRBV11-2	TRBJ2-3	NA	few	CASSLGGSDTQYF	TGTGCCAGCAGCTTAGGAGGGTCAGATACGCAGTATTTT
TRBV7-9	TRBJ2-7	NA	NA	CASSAQPGHLYEQYF	TGTGCCAGCAGCGCCCAACCGGGACATCTCTACGAGCAGTACTTC
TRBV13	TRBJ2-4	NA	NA	CASSSWGELAKNIQYF	TGTGCCAGCAGCAGTTGGGGGGAGTTAGCCAAAAACATTCAGTACTTC
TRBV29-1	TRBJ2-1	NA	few	CSVDIRRDKKGNEQFF	TGCAGCGTTGATATTCGTAGGGACAAGAAGGGAAATGAGCAGTTCTTC
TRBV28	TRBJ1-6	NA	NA	CASSLTETGSPLHF	TGTGCCAGCAGCCTCACTGAAACGGGATCACCCCTCCACTTT
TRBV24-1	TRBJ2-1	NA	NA	CATAPGLATYNEQFF	TGTGCCACCGCCCCGGGCCTAGCCACCTACAATGAGCAGTTCTTC
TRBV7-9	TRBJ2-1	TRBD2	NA	CASSSRFGGTNNEQFF	TGTGCCAGCAGCTCAAGGTTCGGGGGGACGAACAATGAGCAGTTCTTC
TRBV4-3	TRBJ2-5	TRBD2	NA	CASSQDQGLAGGETQYF	TGCGCCAGCAGCCAAGATCAGGGACTAGCGGGAGGAGAGACCCAGTACTTC
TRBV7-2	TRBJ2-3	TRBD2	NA	CASSFRLAVSTDTQYF	TGTGCCAGCAGCTTTAGGCTAGCGGTATCCACAGATACGCAGTATTTT
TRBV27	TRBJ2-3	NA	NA	CASSVRSDHTDTQYF	TGTGCCAGCAGTGTCAGATCAGATCACACAGATACGCAGTATTTT
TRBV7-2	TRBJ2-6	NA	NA	CASSFYQYPGANVLTF	TGTGCCAGCAGCTTCTATCAGTACCCTGGGGCCAACGTCCTGACTTTC
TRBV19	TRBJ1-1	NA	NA	CASSFGWYGQLNTEAFF	TGTGCCAGTAGTTTTGGGTGGTACGGGCAGCTTAACACTGAAGCTTTCTTT
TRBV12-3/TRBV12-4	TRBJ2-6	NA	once	CASSLLGRPSGANVLTF	TGTGCCAGCAGTTTATTGGGGCGACCCTCTGGGGCCAACGTCCTGACTTTC
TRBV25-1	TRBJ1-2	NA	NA	CASSEWSAVRRHGYTF	TGTGCCAGCAGTGAATGGTCGGCAGTCCGACGTCATGGCTACACCTTC
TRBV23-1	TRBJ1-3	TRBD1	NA	CASQGTDSGNTIYF	TGCGCCAGCCAGGGGACAGACTCTGGAAACACCATATATTTT
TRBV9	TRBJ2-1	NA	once	CASSVKGVGEQFF	TGTGCCAGCAGCGTCAAGGGGGTAGGTGAGCAGTTCTTC
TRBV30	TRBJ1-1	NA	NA	CAWSVDLLTTEAFF	TGTGCCTGGAGTGTAGACCTCCTAACCACTGAAGCTTTCTTT
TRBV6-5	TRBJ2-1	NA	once	CASSYSGGRQGWDEQFF	TGTGCCAGCAGTTACTCGGGGGGGCGACAGGGGTGGGATGAGCAGTTCTTC
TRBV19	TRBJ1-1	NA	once	CASSIAPTNTEAFF	TGTGCCAGTAGTATAGCCCCTACAAACACTGAAGCTTTCTTT
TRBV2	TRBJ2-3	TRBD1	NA	CASSLRDRVTSTDTQYF	TGTGCCAGCAGCCTCCGGGACAGGGTTACTAGCACAGATACGCAGTATTTT
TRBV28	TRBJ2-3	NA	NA	CASRGLGADTQYF	TGTGCCAGCAGGGGCCTGGGTGCAGATACGCAGTATTTT